This T cell receptor beta chain was obtained from a study of beta chain features in type 1 diabetes. This CDR3 is 15 amino acids long. The ends lost 7 bases at V and 2 bases at J; junction bases unmatched: 7. Germline V lookup: CDR1 SEHNR, CDR2 FQNEAQ (reference sequence). This clone occurred many times. Sequencing targeted expressed TCRB transcripts, as all isolated RNA had been reverse transcribed. Sequenced by immunoSEQ multiplex PCR; TCRdb stores in-frame clones only, minus some. This sample has about 150,000 clones, with 7.5% to 10% found just once. This TCR was recovered from a man aged 18 to 29 in good health. The V and J genes are TRBV7-9 and TRBJ2-3, with 9 bases identical to TRBD2. The sample comprised central memory CD4+ T cells from blood. The CDR3 loop reads CASTPAGGTTDTQYF. As DNA, the CDR3 is TGTGCCAGCACGCCAGCGGGGGGAACCACAGATACGCAGTATTTT.